This TCR beta chain comes out of a study of blood T cell repertoires in COVID-19. Whole-study context: Samples taken during acute and convalescent COVID-19 were collected in the United States, Italy and Spain. PBMCs, B-cell-depleted T cells, or T cells were the source of the cDNA or gDNA that made up the material.

Original methodology: From reference gene primer amplification, estimates of nucleated cell counts were derived. Sequencing used immunoSEQ multiplex PCR; TCRdb keeps in-frame clones, though not all of them. Clone size and V and J calls were adopted from that table, with D and trimming inferred from the DNA. The repertoire holds about 210,000 clones, about 90% seen once, with around 1.2% in the top ten. CDR1 LNHDA and CDR2 SQIVND come from the germline V gene (reference sequence). This CDR3 has 17 residues. The J segment lost 7 bases and the V segment lost 3 bases, leaving 15 bases of the junction unmatched.

The sequence was obtained from a man aged 25-45 years with acute or convalescent COVID-19. The rearrangement uses TRBV19 and TRBJ1-2; 9 nucleotides agree with TRBD1. Sequenced input: peripheral blood. The CDR3 sequence is CASSIVSETGTGSGYTF. The CDR3 bases are TGTGCCAGTAGTATCGTGAGTGAAACTGGGACAGGGAGTGGCTACACCTTC.